Sequencing of this TCR beta chain was carried out in a study of molecular identifiers for immune sequencing clone quantification listed by TCRdb under 2018. Context from the whole study: For a replicate experiment, RNA from around 18,000 or 91,000 naive CD8 T cells was divided into five aliquots, and four of the five aliquots were sequenced. This methods study benchmarked molecular-identifier clustering-based TCR repertoire sequencing (MIDCIRS) and TCR RNA copy counting, using CD8 T cells to do so. The research as a whole found: When barcode sub-clustering was left out, chimeric consensus sequences inflated TCR diversity, with chimeras reaching as high as 47%. Naive libraries contained spiked-in Jurkat TCR RNA (10 copies' worth), which is not part of the donor repertoire. Clones above 20 RNA copies held over 99% of molecules in CMV-specific effector cells but under 1% in naive cells. Even against a background of 800,000 to 1,000,000 naive CD8 T cells, spiked-in Jurkat TCR RNA amounting to a single cell's worth was reported to be detectable. Modeling indicated roughly 3.2 TCR RNA copies recovered per cell, compared with approximately 10 by digital PCR, which implies a capture efficiency of around 30%. Identical TCR molecules sharing a barcode could cause highly expanded clone sizes to be underestimated.

This clonotype showed up many times. Its binding antigen is unknown. Base qualities are not at hand, and no much larger clone is one base apart. Naive CD8 T cell libraries were made from roughly 21,000 to 960,000 sorted cells using 10%, 30% or 50% of purified RNA. Naive CD8 T cells were FACS-sorted as CD8+CD4-CCR7+CD45RA+ on a BD FACSAria II into RLT Plus buffer. To test detection sensitivity, Jurkat RNA equivalent to nine to ten TCR copies was spiked into samples of about 19,000-1,000,000 naive CD8 T cells. Enrichment of CD8 T cells was done with RosetteSep CD8+ T Cell Enrichment Cocktail plus Ficoll-Paque, and ACK red cell lysis came afterward. The library came from PCR. Sequenced on an Illumina HiSeq 4000. Bulk TCR libraries were generated as previously described, with the TCR primers listed in Table S5 used. The Qiagen AllPrep DNA/RNA kit was used to purify total RNA. Before analysis, reads from multiple sequencing runs of one library were combined. The paper's processing steps were these. Reads were retained only if an exact TCR constant sequence was present, and the retained reads were trimmed to 150 nt and grouped according to their 12-nt molecular barcodes. Within each barcode group, reads were sub-clustered at a 15% Levenshtein threshold, and quality-weighted consensus sequences were built per RNA molecule. Non-functional sequences were filtered out, along with any lower-count sequence sitting one edit away from another sequence. Barcode sub-clusters with fewer than 20% of the maximum read count were removed, based on fitting two negative binomial distributions. Using fastp at Q25 and MiXCR, TCRdb reprocessed the public reads and kept productive beta chains. CDR3 protein sequences are deduplicated, and each keeps its most common genes and DNA. These V and J calls are TCRdb output, not the study's own analysis. Recorded for this sample are some 93,000 distinct CDR3 sequences; around 20% of them occurred a single time. Of the sample, around 1.1% falls within the top ten clones.

This TCR came from a human donor in good health. Some libraries in this study had Jurkat cell RNA spiked in. The specimen sequenced was naive CD8+ T cells from blood, with Jurkat cell RNA spiked in. Sample cell subset or site, as interpreted from the label and publication: FACS-sorted CD8+CD4-CCR7+CD45RA+ naive T cells.

This receptor carries the CDR3 CAAARVIENTQYF. The bases are TGTGCCGCCGCTCGGGTGATAGAGAATACGCAGTATTTT. Rearrangement joined TRBV7-9 to TRBJ2-3; a confident D gene designation cannot be given. Including the terminal cysteine and phenylalanine, the CDR3 comprises 13 residues. Of all the DNA, just the CDR3 is kept, 39 bases in frame from base 1. The CDR1 and CDR2 encoded by the germline V gene (reference sequence) are SEHNR and FQNEAQ. V sheds 11 bases and J sheds 7 bases, leaving 19 bases between their ends.